The subject of this entry is one TCR beta chain. This clonotype appeared a few times. The specificity of this receptor is unknown. The input lacks base qualities; no much larger clone sits a single base away. The sample comes from a study of blood T cells in healthy people across ages (dated by TCRdb to 2013 to 2016). Some background on the complete study: In model experiments, roughly one uniquely barcoded TCR beta cDNA molecule per two T cells was captured by template switching. Age-related changes in TCR beta repertoire diversity were measured in the study by deep sequencing normalized with unique cDNA molecular identifiers. The donors were split into four age groups: young (average about 16 years), middle-aged (nearly 40), aged (approximately 59) and long-lived (more than 80). Donors of different ages were randomly distributed across sequencing lanes to avoid experimental bias. The study analyzed two additional independent replicas of 1 million unique cDNA reads from the same blood draw for two donors, one aged 18 to 30 and one aged 80 or older.

The library was prepared using 5' RACE. This sample was sequenced with an Illumina HiSeq 2500. A second PCR of about 6 to 12 cycles was performed with a sample-barcoded 5' primer and a J-beta primer mix. A unique molecular identifier was introduced onto each TCR beta cDNA molecule by a template-switch 5' adaptor carrying 12 random nucleotides. Each sample yielded at least 2.5 million CDR3-containing paired-end reads. The Mint cDNA synthesis kit, primed by a TRBC-specific oligonucleotide, was used to synthesize first-strand cDNA from all RNA. All cDNA was treated with uracil-DNA glycosylase and then went through a first 18-cycle PCR with the universal primers M1SS and BC2_uni_R. As for how the authors treated the data: Normalization of each sample was performed by random selection of 1 million high-quality reads, each carrying a distinct molecular identifier. Instead of being binned into consensus sequences, reads with shared molecular identifiers were discarded. MiTCR, with a Q25 quality threshold and the strictest error-elimination algorithm, was used for CDR3 identification, clonotype clustering and error correction. A nonparametric unseen species model with Euler transformation was used to estimate lower-bound total TCR beta diversity. TCRdb reanalyzed the raw reads on its own, using fastp at Q25 for trimming and MiXCR for clone calling, and kept in-frame beta chains. Duplicate CDR3 protein sequences are folded into a single record with the most common DNA and genes. TCRdb's processing, not the authors', yielded these V and J calls. For this sample the table gives 1.5 million to 2 million distinct CDR3 sequences, of which under 30% were detected only once. The leading ten clones occupy over 7% of the sample.

What the work shows at the level of the full study, not this receptor alone: Observed TCR beta diversity correlated strongly with the percentage of naive T cells measured by flow cytometry. The CMV infection status of donors was not known, potentially confounding age-related changes in expanded clonotypes. The long-lived group showed more naive CD4+ T cells, fewer expanded clones and increased TCR diversity than the aged group, suggesting age selection. Bulk unsorted PBMC profiling prevented conclusive comparison of naive and antigen-experienced compartments. Observed TCR beta diversity per million T cells fell roughly linearly with age, and a significant reduction was already apparent by age roughly 40. Estimates of total diversity based on one million sequenced T cells were regarded as lower bounds and as underestimates.

The roughly 39 donors, aged about 6 to 95 years, were systemically healthy Caucasian individuals from Russia. Each donor gave ten milliliters of peripheral blood, collected into EDTA-treated Vacutainer tubes. Ficoll-Paque density-gradient centrifugation was used to isolate PBMCs, with at least 7 million per sample. Trizol reagent was used to extract total RNA from PBMCs, with at least 5 micrograms per sample. The percentages of naive CD45RAhigh/CD27high T cells were determined by flow cytometry on a PBMC aliquot from every donor. Based on the germline V gene, the CDR1 and CDR2 sequences are MNHNS and SASEGT. V is cut back by 8 bases and J by 3 bases, with 12 bases in the junction unmatched. The CDR3, from cysteine to phenylalanine, totals 15 residues. CDR3 DNA only is kept here, 45 bases in frame from base 1.

The sequence derives from a woman under 40 in good health. Sequenced input: blood. Recombination joined TRBV6-1 with TRBJ1-2, with 7 bases in between that match TRBD1. The sequenced DNA: TGTGCCAGCGGGCCCGTTCCGGGACAGTACTATGGCTACACCTTC. Protein translation: CASGPVPGQYYGYTF.